This TCR beta chain was captured in a study of Ad26.COV2.S vaccination and SARS-CoV-2 variants. The treatment denotes: 15 to 20 received Ad26.COV2.S at low or high dose, single or two shots; about 5 received placebo; per-sample allocation not given. Sampling occurred on day 63 after the first vaccine or placebo injection. Repertoires were generated with immunoSEQ multiplex PCR, while TCRdb's copy carries only in-frame clones and drops some. The repertoire holds 250,000 to 300,000 clones, with around 87% as singletons. Trimming pared 2 bases from V and 7 bases from J, leaving 15 bases between. This CDR3 comprises 16 residues. The germline CDR1 and CDR2 sequences are MDHEN and SYDVKM.

The sequence derives from a person between 18 and 59 years old who received the Ad26.COV2.S COVID-19 vaccine or a placebo. V gene TRBV28 combines with J gene TRBJ1-6; D unclear. The sample in question was peripheral blood, obtained in a trial of Ad26.COV2.S vaccine versus placebo. CDR3 coding DNA: TGTGCCAGCAGTTTAAGGATCCAACCACCAAATTCACCCCTCCACTTT. Protein sequence: CASSLRIQPPNSPLHF. The full variable domain, rest sourced from reference TRBV28 and TRBJ1-6, is DVKVTQSSRYLVKRTGEKVFLECVQDMDHENMFWYRQDPGLGLRLIYFSYDVKMKEKGDIPEGYSVSREKKERFSLILESASTNQTSMYLCASSLRIQPPNSPLHFGNGTRLTVT.